This T cell receptor beta chain came from a study of CD8 T cells in Susac syndrome. RNA amounts of roughly 0.5 to 1 ug underwent reverse transcription with random hexamers. Amplification of TCR beta CDR3 by immunoSEQ multiplex PCR spanned 54 Vbeta and 13 Jbeta. TCRdb re-derived calls from the immunoSEQ multiplex PCR reads in MiXCR, one entry per CDR3 protein. Counted here are roughly 200,000 distinct CDR3 sequences, 95% occurring once; the ten biggest clones make up about 0.094%. Sequencing targeted TCR beta in T cells from blood (CD8+ and CD4+). The CD8+ and CD4+ T cells were isolated magnetically using a negative isolation approach, whereas the TEMRA cells were enriched by FACS. The V end lost 5 bases, the J end lost 9 bases, and 22 bases lay between the germline ends. CDR3 length: 15 amino acids. Germline lookup yields CDR1 SGHTA and CDR2 FQGTGA.

This TCR was sampled from a human donor in good health. V is TRBV7-3 and J is TRBJ2-5; D is perhaps TRBD1 (6 bases). Material for sequencing was CD4+ T cells from PBMCs. The CDR3 reads CASSRTRTGPKAQYF. The CDR3 coding sequence is TGTGCCAGCAGCAGGACCCGAACAGGGCCCAAGGCCCAGTACTTC.